The 24 T cell receptor beta chains in this list originate from one sample, sequenced in a study of identical twins (dated by TCRdb to 2016 to 2018). Receptors were amplified or captured by 5' RACE. The reads were generated on an Illumina HiSeq 2000. TCRdb trimmed public reads at Q25 via fastp, called clones via MiXCR and kept in-frame beta chains. Duplicate CDR3 protein sequences are folded into a single record with the most common DNA and genes. The sample table records 500,000 to 600,000 distinct CDR3 sequences; approximately 22% of these occur just once. Of the sample, about 0.91% is held by the ten largest clones. These data also featured in a second study, about T cells expressing NK-cell markers.

The sequenced material came from CD4+ T cells sorted from blood. The receptors come from a woman aged 18-35 years in good health.

The V gene is TRBV2, the J gene TRBJ1-1; D remains unclear. There are 12 residues in the CDR3. V was clipped by 5 bases and J by 6 bases, with 10 bases between them. In germline, CDR1 is SNHLY, CDR2 FYNNEI. CDR3 amino acids: CASSQNSPEAFF. CDR3 DNA sequence: TGTGCCAGCAGTCAAAATTCCCCTGAAGCTTTCTTT. Complete variable domain (other parts from reference TRBV2 and TRBJ1-1): EPEVTQTPSHQVTQMGQEVILRCVPISNHLYFYWYRQILGQKVEFLVSFYNNEISEKSEIFDDQFSVERPDGSNFTLKIRSTKLEDSAMYFCASSQNSPEAFFGQGTRLTVV.

The rearrangement links TRBV5-4 to TRBJ2-1, with D hard to call. The CDR3 is made up of 15 amino acids. V lost 0 bases and J lost 0, with 7 bases in between. The germline V gene encodes CDR1 SGHNT and CDR2 YYREEE (reference sequence). CDR3 in DNA: TGTGCCAGCAGCTTGGCCAAATTCTCCTACAATGAGCAGTTCTTC. The encoded protein is CASSLAKFSYNEQFF.

V gene TRBV18 combines with J gene TRBJ2-7, with 7 bases that match TRBD1. Germline lookup yields CDR1 KGHSH and CDR2 LQKENI. This CDR3 is built from 14 residues. V was clipped by 0 bases and J by 4 bases; unmatched bases: 3. DNA for the CDR3: TGTGCCAGCTCACCACCTCAGGGGGTTTACGAGCAGTACTTC. Translating gives CASSPPQGVYEQYF.

The V call is TRBV12-3 or TRBV12-4, the J call TRBJ2-4; tentative D call: TRBD2 (6 bases). The CDR3 is 13 amino acids. V was trimmed by 6 bases and J by 7 bases, leaving 13 bases between them. CDR3 protein: CASSSSSANIQYF. The CDR3 bases are TGTGCCAGCAGCTCCTCTAGCGCCAACATTCAGTACTTC.

V and J are TRBV6-2 or TRBV6-3 and TRBJ2-5; 12 bases are a match to TRBD2. Trimming at V came to 6 bases and at J to 3 bases, leaving 8 bases not matched to a gene. The CDR3 spans 16 residues. Germline lookup yields CDR1 MNHEY and CDR2 SVGEGT. CDR3 in DNA: TGTGCCAGCAGGGGTGGACTAGCGGGACGGGAAGAGACCCAGTACTTC. Residues: CASRGGLAGREETQYF.

This chain joins TRBV5-1 and TRBJ2-1; a possible D gene is TRBD1 (6 bases). Trimming took off 0 bases at V and 5 bases at J, with 15 bases between the two ends. Looked up from germline, CDR1 is SGHRS and CDR2 is YFSETQ. This CDR3 contains 16 residues. The CDR3 bases are TGCGCCAGCAGCTTGGTTGTGGGCCAGGGGAACAATGAGCAGTTCTTC. Translating it yields CASSLVVGQGNNEQFF.

The J gene is TRBJ2-7, the V gene TRBV2; a weak D match, TRBD1 (6 bases). Trimming left V 5 bases short and J 6 bases short, with 14 bases between. Germline CDR1 is SNHLY and CDR2 is FYNNEI. The CDR3 length is 13 residues. CDR3 DNA: TGTGCCAGCAGTCAAGACAGGTCCATCGAGCAGTACTTC. It encodes CASSQDRSIEQYF.

The genes are TRBV10-3 and TRBJ1-1; D is ambiguous. The CDR3 sequence is 11 residues long. Germline V gene lookup returns CDR1 ENHRY and CDR2 SYGVKD. Trimming left V 4 bases short and J 6 bases short, with 6 bases between. The CDR3 nucleotides read TGTGCCATCAGTGGGGAGGCTGAAGCTTTCTTT. Amino acids: CAISGEAEAFF.

This chain joins TRBV20-1 and TRBJ2-7; D ambiguous. The CDR3 sequence is 11 residues long. Germline lookup yields CDR1 DFQATT and CDR2 SNEGSKA (reference sequence). V was clipped by 1 base and J by 4 bases, with 5 bases between them. The CDR3: CSARGQYEQYF. DNA for the CDR3: TGCAGTGCTAGAGGCCAGTACGAGCAGTACTTC.

This clonotype has a handful of counts. The chain recombines TRBV7-2 with TRBJ2-5; 10 bases fit TRBD1. The J segment lost 9 bases and the V segment lost 4 bases, leaving 14 bases of the junction unmatched. Germline loops: CDR1 SGHTA, CDR2 FQGNSA. This CDR3 is 16 amino acids long. DNA of the CDR3: TGTGCCAGCAGCTACGATTCGACAGGGGGCGCCGCGGCCCAGTACTTC. Its translation: CASSYDSTGGAAAQYF.

This chain joins TRBV29-1 and TRBJ1-2; D may be TRBD1 (5 bases). V was shortened by 6 bases and J by 1 base, with 15 bases between the two germline ends. This CDR3 region has 14 residues. The germline V gene has CDR1 SQVTM and CDR2 ANQGSEA. This chain's CDR3 is CSVDRQIYNYGYTF. The CDR3, as DNA: TGCAGCGTAGATCGACAGATTTATAACTATGGCTACACCTTC.

This chain links TRBV20-1 with TRBJ1-1; maybe TRBD1 (6 bases). Germline V gives CDR1 DFQATT, CDR2 SNEGSKA (reference sequence). This CDR3 is 14 amino acids long. V was cut by 0 bases and J by 4 bases, with 12 bases left in between. The CDR3 nucleotides are TGCAGTGCTAGAGATGCGGGGGCGCCCACTGAAGCTTTCTTT. Amino acids: CSARDAGAPTEAFF.

The chain's CDR3 is CSARKPGLAGASNEQFF. The CDR3 region has the DNA TGCAGTGCTCGGAAACCGGGACTAGCGGGAGCTAGCAATGAGCAGTTCTTC. V is TRBV20-1 and J is TRBJ2-1, with 14 bases fitting TRBD2. This CDR3 is 17 amino acids long. The J segment lost 6 bases and the V segment lost 5 bases, leaving 12 bases of the junction unmatched. Per the germline V gene, CDR1 is DFQATT and CDR2 is SNEGSKA (reference sequence).

At least ten counts were recorded for this clonotype. The chain is built from TRBV6-1 and TRBJ2-1; TRBD2 agrees at 8 bases. The J segment lost 4 bases and the V segment lost 6 bases, leaving 8 bases of the junction unmatched. Germline CDR1 and CDR2: MNHNS and SASEGT. This CDR3 spans 15 amino acids. CDR3 loop: CASSPGVAGYNEQFF. CDR3 bases: TGTGCCAGCAGCCCCGGGGTAGCGGGGTACAATGAGCAGTTCTTC.

CDR3 in amino acids: CASSYGRGSLNQPQHF. The CDR3 DNA is TGTGCCAGCAGTTACGGCAGGGGGAGTCTCAATCAGCCCCAGCATTTT. V is TRBV6-2 or TRBV6-3 and J is TRBJ1-5; 7 bases align to TRBD1. The V gene end was trimmed by 2 bases and the J gene end by 3 bases; junction bases not matched to a gene: 7. Germline CDR1 reads MNHEY; CDR2 reads SVGEGT. This CDR3 has 16 residues.

This clonotype showed up just a few times. The gene calls are TRBV15 and TRBJ2-3, with D possibly being TRBD2 (6 bases). The CDR3 has 15 residues. CDR1 is LNHNV, CDR2 YYDKDF, per germline (reference sequence). V shed 0 bases and J shed 2 bases, with 9 bases lying between them. CDR3 sequence: CATSRDGGFTDTQYF. The DNA of the CDR3 is TGTGCCACCAGCAGAGATGGGGGGTTCACAGATACGCAGTATTTT.

The chain employs TRBV20-1 and TRBJ1-1; 9 nucleotides align to TRBD1. CDR1 DFQATT and CDR2 SNEGSKA come from the germline V gene (reference sequence). This CDR3 has 11 residues. CDR3: CRAGTGSEAFF. CDR3 coding DNA: TGCAGGGCCGGGACAGGGTCTGAAGCTTTCTTT.

This chain links TRBV12-3 or TRBV12-4 with TRBJ1-5; D unresolved. The CDR3 has 14 residues. V lost 3 bases and J 7 bases, leaving 13 bases between the germline ends. CDR3 loop: CASSFHWVGQPQHF. The DNA of the CDR3 is TGTGCCAGCAGTTTCCATTGGGTAGGCCAGCCCCAGCATTTT.

This clonotype was recorded a few times. This rearrangement joins TRBV28 to TRBJ2-1, with 13 bases identical to TRBD2. Trimming at V came to 2 bases and at J to 7 bases, leaving 14 bases not matched to a gene. CDR3 length equals 19 residues. Germline CDR1 reads MDHEN; CDR2 reads SYDVKM. Here the CDR3 reads CASSLELAGGSLRRNEQFF. In nucleotides, the CDR3 is TGTGCCAGCAGTTTAGAACTAGCGGGAGGGTCCCTTCGGAGGAATGAGCAGTTCTTC.

The J gene is TRBJ2-3, the V gene TRBV5-1; D remains unclear. CDR3 length: 13 amino acids. CDR1 and CDR2 (germline): SGHRS, YFSETQ. Deletions cut 6 bases from V and 1 base from J, with 9 bases between. The CDR3 region has the DNA TGCGCCAGCACCGCGCCGGGCACAGATACGCAGTATTTT. The encoded protein is CASTAPGTDTQYF.

This chain links TRBV27 with TRBJ1-2; TRBD1 is a possible D gene (5 bases). The CDR3 runs 14 residues. CDR1 is MNHEY and CDR2 is SMNVEV in the germline V gene (reference sequence). Deletions cut 1 base from V and 3 bases from J, with 9 bases between. DNA of the CDR3: TGTGCCAGCAGTTTATTTCCACAGGACTATGGCTACACCTTC. Protein product: CASSLFPQDYGYTF.

This clonotype was detected many times. The V and J genes are TRBV7-2 and TRBJ2-7; either TRBD1 or TRBD2 may fit D (5 bases each). CDR1 is SGHTA and CDR2 is FQGNSA in the germline V gene. The V end lost 5 bases, the J end lost 3 bases, and 17 bases lay between the germline ends. The length of the CDR3 is 15 residues. CDR3 region: CASSDPGTLRYEQYF. The CDR3 DNA reads as TGTGCCAGCAGCGACCCCGGGACGCTTCGCTACGAGCAGTACTTC.

This clonotype was seen many times. This rearrangement joins TRBV29-1 to TRBJ1-4; possible D gene TRBD1, 6 bases. The germline gives CDR1 SQVTM, CDR2 ANQGSEA. The V and J ends lost 7 bases and 5 bases respectively, with 17 bases between them. This CDR3 region has 14 residues. For the CDR3, the DNA is TGCAGCGCCGGGGGGCTCCCGGGGAATGAAAAACTGTTTTTT. Its protein is CSAGGLPGNEKLFF.

A few counts support this clonotype. The rearrangement uses TRBV9 and TRBJ2-1; unclear D gene. The V gene lost 4 bases and the J gene lost 9 bases, with 14 bases spanning the gap. Germline V CDR1 and CDR2: SGDLS, YYNGEE. The CDR3 is 13 residues long. The CDR3 DNA sequence: TGTGCCAGCAGCCTCTCCGGGTGGGGTGAGCAGTTCTTC. It yields the protein CASSLSGWGEQFF.